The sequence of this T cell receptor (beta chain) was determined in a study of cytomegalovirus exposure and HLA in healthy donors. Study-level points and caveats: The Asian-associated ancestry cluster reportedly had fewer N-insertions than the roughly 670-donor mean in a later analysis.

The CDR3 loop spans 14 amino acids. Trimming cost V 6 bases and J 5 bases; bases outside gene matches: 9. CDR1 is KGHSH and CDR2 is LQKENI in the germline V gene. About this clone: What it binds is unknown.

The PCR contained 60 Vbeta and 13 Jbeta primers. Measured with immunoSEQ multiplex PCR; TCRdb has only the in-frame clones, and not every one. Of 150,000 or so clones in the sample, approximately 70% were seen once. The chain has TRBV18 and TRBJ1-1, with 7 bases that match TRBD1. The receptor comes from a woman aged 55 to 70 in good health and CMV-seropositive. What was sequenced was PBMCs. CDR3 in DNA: TGTGCCAGCTCCCAAACAGGGGATCGGACTGAAGCTTTCTTT. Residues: CASSQTGDRTEAFF.